This is a list of T cell receptor beta chains from one sample in a study of graft-versus-host responses after intestinal transplantation. Libraries were prepared by immunoSEQ multiplex PCR; TCRdb keeps only in-frame clonotypes and omits some of them. The table has tens of thousands of clones, around 89% seen once. The antigens these receptors bind are not known. Here the sequenced sample was unstimulated CD8+ T cells sorted from spleen or lymph node cells, taken before transplant. All receptors come from a human donor who was the organ donor for an intestinal transplant. CDR3s include the opening cysteine and the closing phenylalanine or tryptophan. Clone size appears in some rows only: once, few, many, or a class for an expanded clone.

j_gene: TRBJ1-3; abundance: NA; v_gene: TRBV4-2; CDR3aa: CASSPRGTGNTIYF
j_gene: TRBJ1-3; abundance: NA; v_gene: TRBV5-1; CDR3aa: CASSLAPSGEGNTIYF
j_gene: TRBJ1-4; abundance: NA; v_gene: TRBV6-5; CDR3aa: CASSYSWTPGEKLFF
j_gene: TRBJ1-3; abundance: NA; v_gene: TRBV9; CDR3aa: CASSGDLGGYGNTIYF
j_gene: TRBJ2-5; abundance: NA; v_gene: TRBV5-4; CDR3aa: CASSIGLAGGPGKETQYF
j_gene: TRBJ2-3; abundance: once; v_gene: TRBV27; CDR3aa: CASSSRRDRRTDTQYF
j_gene: TRBJ1-2; abundance: NA; v_gene: TRBV4-1; CDR3aa: CASSQETAQGAKGYTF
j_gene: TRBJ2-2; abundance: NA; v_gene: TRBV6-5; CDR3aa: CATTKQGYTGELFF
j_gene: TRBJ2-1; abundance: NA; v_gene: TRBV5-5; CDR3aa: CASSVESYNEQFF
j_gene: TRBJ1-6; abundance: few; v_gene: TRBV10-2; CDR3aa: CASSDVKDGGSPLHF
j_gene: TRBJ2-1; abundance: NA; v_gene: TRBV28; CDR3aa: CASSLPPRGAYNEQFF